This T cell receptor beta chain was recovered during a study of T cells in Graves' hyperthyroidism and ophthalmopathy. Preceding any ophthalmopathy symptoms, the blood sample dates from first hyperthyroidism diagnosis. There are 12 residues in the CDR3. The V and J ends lost 8 bases and 5 bases, in that order; junction bases with no gene match: 6. In germline, CDR1 is MNHEY, CDR2 SVGEGT. The study, taken as a whole, reports: Most clonotypes that expanded in the thyroid above 0.001 also showed up in blood.

Concerning this clonotype itself: What it recognizes is unknown.

The CDR3 regions of TCR beta were amplified from RNA transcripts. Initially, a first-round RT-PCR of the TCR CDR3 employed the HTBI primer set. A single record per CDR3 protein comes from TCRdb applying MiXCR to the multiplex PCR reads. Of 270,000 or so distinct CDR3 sequences in the sample, around 25% were seen once. This chain links TRBV6-2 or TRBV6-3 with TRBJ2-7; TRBD1 matches at 7 bases. The sequenced material came from blood. The receptor was derived from a middle-aged man with Graves' hyperthyroidism that later progressed to Graves' ophthalmopathy. The CDR3 DNA reads as TGTGCCAGCCGGGACAGTAAGGACGAGCAGTACTTC. It encodes CASRDSKDEQYF.